These 3 T cell receptor beta chains came from one sample sequenced in a study of shared clonotypes between healthy human individuals. Profiling relied on immunoSEQ multiplex PCR, and the TCRdb table lists in-frame clones only, not all of them. The sample shows about 330,000 clones, 87% of them seen only once. The specimen was memory CD8+ T cells sorted from blood. Subset of the sample: CD45RO+ cells pooled with CCR7-negative TemRA cells. The receptors originated from a man between 18 and 29 years old in good health.

The V gene is TRBV11-2, the J gene TRBJ2-1; possible D gene TRBD2, 5 bases. V was clipped by 1 base and J by 10 bases, with 8 bases between them. Germline assignment: CDR1 SGHAT and CDR2 FQNNGV. This CDR3 has 12 residues. CDR3: CASSLGGFEQFF. In nucleotides, the CDR3 is TGTGCCAGCAGCTTAGGAGGGTTCGAGCAGTTCTTC. The whole variable domain, remainder taken from reference TRBV11-2 and TRBJ2-1, is EAGVAQSPRYKIIEKRQSVAFWCNPISGHATLYWYQQILGQGPKLLIQFQNNGVVDDSQLPKDRFSAERLKGVDSTLKIQPAKLEDSAVYLCASSLGGFEQFFGPGTRLTVL.

The gene calls are TRBV5-6 and TRBJ1-2; no definite D call. The CDR3 length is 13 residues. V was cut by 0 bases and J by 4 bases, with 7 bases left in between. Germline V CDR1 and CDR2: SGHDT, YYEEEE. Here the CDR3 reads CASSLVGIYGYTF. The CDR3 DNA sequence: TGTGCCAGCAGCTTGGTTGGGATCTATGGCTACACCTTC.

The chain joins TRBV4-1 to TRBJ2-7; 10 positions match TRBD2. The germline gives CDR1 MGHRA, CDR2 YSYEKL. With V trimmed by 1 base and J by 7 bases, 10 bases remained unmatched. The CDR3 sequence is 16 residues long. Here the CDR3 reads CASSQVGPGLAREQYF. CDR3 nucleotides: TGCGCCAGCAGCCAAGTAGGACCGGGACTAGCGCGGGAGCAGTACTTC.